One sample yielded the 24 T cell receptor beta chains listed below, sequenced in a study of CD8+CD57+ T cells in acquired aplastic anemia. Genomic DNA, the template, was used for profiling of the TCR beta VDJ and CDR3. TCRdb independently ran MiXCR on the reads; one entry per CDR3 protein. Of about 150,000 distinct CDR3 sequences detected, roughly 54% appear once; the ten largest clones hold over 9.5%. It was patients with CD8+CD57+ cell expansion by flow cytometry who were chosen for sequencing. Sequences were obtained from sorted CD4+, CD8+, or CD8+CD57+ T cells (not recorded which) from PBMCs. The receptor source for this set is a human donor with aplastic anemia.

This chain connects TRBV20-1 to TRBJ1-1; TRBD1 might be the D (5 bases). Germline V gives CDR1 DFQATT, CDR2 SNEGSKA (reference sequence). The CDR3 runs to 14 residues. Trimming left V 0 bases short and J 4 bases short, with 12 bases between. CDR3 DNA sequence: TGCAGTGCTAGAGATCTAGCGGGGGTCACTGAAGCTTTCTTT. It yields the protein CSARDLAGVTEAFF.

The chain is built from TRBV5-1 and TRBJ2-2; no clear D. Germline assignment: CDR1 SGHRS and CDR2 YFSETQ. This CDR3 comprises 13 residues. V shed 4 bases and J shed 2 bases, with 6 bases lying between them. CDR3 loop: CASSPENTGELFF. CDR3 coding DNA: TGCGCCAGCAGCCCTGAAAACACCGGGGAGCTGTTTTTT.

The chain has TRBV3-1 and TRBJ2-2, with TRBD2 matching over 10 bases. Germline V CDR1 and CDR2: LGHDT, YNNKEL (reference sequence). This CDR3 has 19 residues. Trimming took 1 base from V and 2 from J; bases not matched to a gene: 10. The CDR3 sequence is CASSQVGPRTSGNTGELFF. In DNA, the CDR3 is TGTGCCAGCAGCCAAGTTGGGCCTCGGACTAGCGGAAACACCGGGGAGCTGTTTTTT.

The rearrangement uses TRBV6-5 and TRBJ2-2; perhaps TRBD1 as D (6 bases). The CDR3 sequence is 17 residues long. Germline CDR1 and CDR2: MNHEY and SVGAGI. The germline V and J ends were trimmed by 0 bases and 1 base, with 12 bases remaining between them. In DNA form, the CDR3 reads TGTGCCAGCAGTTACTCGATGGGCAGGGGGAACACCGGGGAGCTGTTTTTT. As protein: CASSYSMGRGNTGELFF.

This clonotype was observed at least ten times. The V gene is TRBV7-9, the J gene TRBJ2-5; D is uncertain. Germline V gives CDR1 SEHNR, CDR2 FQNEAQ (reference sequence). Between the trimmed V and J ends, which lost 2 bases and 1 base, there was a span of 2 bases. This CDR3 has 12 residues. The chain's CDR3 is CASSLTQETQYF. Written as DNA, the CDR3 is TGTGCCAGCAGCTTAACCCAAGAGACCCAGTACTTC.

This clonotype was recorded many times. CDR3 residues: CASRSGTVPYEQYF. In nucleotides, the CDR3 is TGTGCCAGCAGGTCCGGGACAGTTCCTTACGAGCAGTACTTC. The rearrangement links TRBV7-9 to TRBJ2-7; the match to TRBD1 covers 7 bases. After removal of 6 bases from V and 4 bases from J, the junction contained 9 bases not matched to a gene. This CDR3 is built from 14 residues. The germline gives CDR1 SEHNR, CDR2 FQNEAQ (reference sequence). Full variable domain (outside the CDR3, taken from reference TRBV7-9 and TRBJ2-7): DTGVSQNPRHKITKRGQNVTFRCDPISEHNRLYWYRQTLGQGPEFLTYFQNEAQLEKSRLLSDRFSAERPKGSFSTLEIQRTEQGDSAMYLCASRSGTVPYEQYFGPGTRLTVT.

Of note for this clonotype: This may come from a read error, since a much larger clone is one base off. CDR3 coding DNA: TGTGCCAGCAGCTTAGATCGGGCGCAGCTCTATGGCTACACCTTC. Protein sequence: CASSLDRAQLYGYTF. This sequence joins TRBV11-2 and TRBJ1-2, with D unresolved. The CDR3 loop spans 15 amino acids. Germline values: CDR1 SGHAT, CDR2 FQNNGV. Deletions cut 0 bases from V and 4 bases from J, with 12 bases between.

This clonotype was observed many times. J is TRBJ2-7 and V is TRBV6-1; 10 bases agree with TRBD1. V shed 3 bases and J 5 bases; nucleotides not matched to a gene: 4. Germline V CDR1 and CDR2: MNHNS, SASEGT. CDR3 length: 14 residues. Here the CDR3 DNA reads TGTGCCAGCAGTGAGGGGACAGGGGCCGACGAGCAGTACTTC. This codes for CASSEGTGADEQYF.

J is TRBJ1-1 and V is TRBV19; D gene ambiguous. V lost 2 bases and J 2 bases, leaving 6 bases between the germline ends. The germline V gene has CDR1 LNHDA and CDR2 SQIVND (reference sequence). The CDR3 has 13 residues. CDR3 amino acids: CASSISLNTEAFF. The CDR3 bases are TGTGCCAGTAGTATAAGCCTAAACACTGAAGCTTTCTTT.

In this sample, this clonotype turned up many times. The rearrangement joins TRBV9 to TRBJ2-1; D remains unclear. Germline V gene sequence: CDR1 SGDLS, CDR2 YYNGEE. CDR3 size: 15 residues. Trimming stripped 0 bases from V and 0 bases from J, with 7 bases between. As DNA, the CDR3 is TGTGCCAGCAGCGTAGGTACCAGCTCCTACAATGAGCAGTTCTTC. Amino acid sequence: CASSVGTSSYNEQFF. Complete variable domain (other parts from reference TRBV9 and TRBJ2-1): DSGVTQTPKHLITATGQRVTLRCSPRSGDLSVYWYQQSLDQGLQFLIQYYNGEERAKGNILERFSAQQFPDLHSELNLSSLELGDSALYFCASSVGTSSYNEQFFGPGTRLTVL.

This clonotype was observed a few times. The rearrangement links TRBV4-3 to TRBJ2-2, with 7 nucleotides matching TRBD2. Germline V gene data show CDR1 as LGHNA and CDR2 as YSLEER. The CDR3 runs to 18 residues. After removal of 0 bases from V and 6 bases from J, the junction contained 13 bases not matched to a gene. CDR3 in amino acids: CASSQDGDYPLPPGELFF. The CDR3 DNA is TGCGCCAGCAGCCAAGATGGGGACTACCCACTTCCCCCCGGGGAGCTGTTTTTT.

This clonotype was found many times. The gene calls are TRBV6-1 and TRBJ2-7, with 11 positions matching TRBD1. The CDR3 spans 15 residues. Germline CDR1 is MNHNS and CDR2 is SASEGT. The V segment lost 3 bases and the J segment 2 bases; nucleotides outside the gene matches: 3. This chain's CDR3 is CASSEGQGVPYEQYF. Here the CDR3 DNA reads TGTGCCAGCAGTGAGGGACAGGGGGTTCCCTACGAGCAGTACTTC.

The genes are TRBV11-2 and TRBJ1-2; D gene ambiguous. Germline CDR1 SGHAT, CDR2 FQNNGV. V was shortened by 5 bases and J by 6 bases, with 19 bases between the two germline ends. The CDR3 consists of 15 residues. In DNA, the CDR3 is TGTGCCAGCAGCCCCCAGGTAGGGATCGGAGATGGCTACACCTTC. This codes for CASSPQVGIGDGYTF.

The chain has TRBV7-3 and TRBJ1-3; D ambiguous. CDR1 SGHTA and CDR2 FQGTGA come from the germline V gene. The CDR3 runs to 15 residues. V was clipped by 2 bases and J by 3 bases, with 11 bases between them. CDR3: CASSLERQVGNTIYF. CDR3 DNA sequence: TGTGCCAGCAGCTTAGAACGGCAGGTTGGAAACACCATATATTTT.

The chain carries TRBV4-2 and TRBJ2-1; 9 nucleotides match TRBD2. V was clipped by 8 bases and J by 3 bases; unmatched bases: 11. Looked up from germline, CDR1 is LGHNA and CDR2 is YNFKEQ. The CDR3 runs 16 residues. The CDR3 protein is CASGPAGGLSYNEQFF. CDR3 bases: TGTGCCAGCGGACCAGCGGGGGGCCTTAGCTACAATGAGCAGTTCTTC.

Many counts were recorded for this clonotype. The rearrangement links TRBV7-2 to TRBJ1-1; 8 bases match TRBD1. The CDR3 extends over 15 amino acids. The germline gives CDR1 SGHTA, CDR2 FQGNSA. With V trimmed by 2 bases and J by 1 base, 3 bases remained unmatched. The CDR3 region is CASSLPDRANTEAFF. The CDR3 DNA is TGTGCCAGCAGCTTACCGGACAGGGCGAACACTGAAGCTTTCTTT.

The J gene is TRBJ1-6, the V gene TRBV2; D might be TRBD1 (6 bases). Looked up from germline, CDR1 is SNHLY and CDR2 is FYNNEI. This CDR3 has 14 amino acids. Trimming stripped 5 bases from V and 9 bases from J, with 14 bases between. The CDR3: CASSPTGLGSPLHF. The CDR3 region has the DNA TGTGCCAGCAGTCCAACAGGGTTGGGTTCACCCCTCCACTTT.

The rearrangement uses TRBV27 and TRBJ1-4; 8 positions match TRBD1. V gave up 0 bases and J gave up 8 bases; unmatched junction bases: 5. Per the germline V gene, CDR1 is MNHEY and CDR2 is SMNVEV (reference sequence). The CDR3 loop spans 15 amino acids. The CDR3 reads CASSLSDGQGEKLFF. CDR3 coding DNA: TGTGCCAGCAGTTTATCGGACGGACAGGGAGAAAAACTGTTTTTT.

The CDR3 bases are TGTGCCAGCAGTGAAGCGAGCGGGAGTTGGTACAATGAGCAGTTCTTC. It codes for CASSEASGSWYNEQFF. V gene TRBV2 combines with J gene TRBJ2-1; 8 bases are shared with TRBD2. The CDR3 runs to 16 residues. V dropped 0 bases and J dropped 4; count of bases not matched to a gene: 5. CDR1 and CDR2 from the germline V gene are SNHLY and FYNNEI.

The rearrangement links TRBV7-8 to TRBJ1-1; D is ambiguous. CDR1 SGHVS and CDR2 FQNEAQ come from the germline V gene. The germline V and J ends were trimmed by 2 bases and 4 bases, with 17 bases remaining between them. The CDR3 totals 16 residues. The CDR3 DNA reads as TGTGCCAGCAGCTTATCGGGGAAGAAGGACCGCACTGAAGCTTTCTTT. Its translation: CASSLSGKKDRTEAFF.

This clonotype was observed a handful of times. The chain carries TRBV25-1 and TRBJ2-3; 10 bases agree with TRBD2. CDR1 and CDR2 (germline): MGHDK, SYGVNS. The length of the CDR3 is 16 residues. With V trimmed by 3 bases and J by 6 bases, 9 bases remained unmatched. CDR3 in DNA: TGTGCCAGCAGTGAGTGGCTAGCGGGAGTATCGGATACGCAGTATTTT. This sequence encodes CASSEWLAGVSDTQYF.

The chain links TRBV7-6 to TRBJ2-5; D remains unclear. The CDR3 has 13 residues. CDR1 and CDR2 (germline): SGHVS, FNYEAQ. Trimming removed 3 bases at V and 4 bases at J, with 9 bases between. In nucleotides, the CDR3 is TGTGCCAGCAGCTTCGGCAGACGAGAGACCCAGTACTTC. Encoded protein: CASSFGRRETQYF.

The chain recombines TRBV19 with TRBJ1-1; the match to TRBD1 covers 9 bases. CDR1 is LNHDA, CDR2 SQIVND, per germline (reference sequence). V shed 4 bases, J shed 8 bases, and the junction held 11 bases outside the gene matches. The CDR3 has 15 amino acids. The CDR3 nucleotides are TGTGCCAGTAGTAGCATGCCGGGACAGGGTCTGGAAGCTTTCTTT. It codes for CASSSMPGQGLEAFF. Full variable domain (rest looked up from reference TRBV19 and TRBJ1-1): DGGITQSPKYLFRKEGQNVTLSCEQNLNHDAMYWYRQDPGQGLRLIYYSQIVNDFQKGDIAEGYSVSREKKESFPLTVTSAQKNPTAFYLCASSSMPGQGLEAFFGQGTRLTVV.

Comment on this clonotype: At one end, the junction sequence differs from germline, possibly due to a read error. The V and J genes are TRBV20-1 and TRBJ1-1; D not certain. Germline values: CDR1 DFQATT, CDR2 SNEGSKA (reference sequence). The CDR3 spans 12 residues. CDR3 sequence reads: CSARHQNTEAFF. The DNA for the CDR3 is TGCAGTGCTCGACACCAAAACACTGAGGCTTTCTTT.